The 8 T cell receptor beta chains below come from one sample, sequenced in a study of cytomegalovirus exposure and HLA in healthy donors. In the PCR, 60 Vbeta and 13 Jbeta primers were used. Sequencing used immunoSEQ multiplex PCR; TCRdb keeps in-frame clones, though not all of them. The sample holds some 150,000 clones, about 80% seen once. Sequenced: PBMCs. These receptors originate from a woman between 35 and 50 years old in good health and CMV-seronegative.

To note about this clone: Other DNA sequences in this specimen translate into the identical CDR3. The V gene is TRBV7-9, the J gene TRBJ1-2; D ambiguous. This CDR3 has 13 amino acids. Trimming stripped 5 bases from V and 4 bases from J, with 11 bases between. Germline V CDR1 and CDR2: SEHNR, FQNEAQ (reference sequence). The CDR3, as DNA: TGTGCCAGCAGCCCAGCGGTAGGCTATGGCTACACCTTC. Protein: CASSPAVGYGYTF. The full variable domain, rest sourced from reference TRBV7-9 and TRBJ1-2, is DTGVSQNPRHKITKRGQNVTFRCDPISEHNRLYWYRQTLGQGPEFLTYFQNEAQLEKSRLLSDRFSAERPKGSFSTLEIQRTEQGDSAMYLCASSPAVGYGYTFGSGTRLTVV.

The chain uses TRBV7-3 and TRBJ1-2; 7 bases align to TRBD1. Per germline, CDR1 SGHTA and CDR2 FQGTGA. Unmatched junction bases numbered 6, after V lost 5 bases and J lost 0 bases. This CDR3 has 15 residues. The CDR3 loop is CASSPGQAANYGYTF. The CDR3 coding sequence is TGTGCCAGCAGCCCAGGACAGGCTGCTAACTATGGCTACACCTTC. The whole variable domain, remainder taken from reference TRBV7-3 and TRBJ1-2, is GAGVSQTPSNKVTEKGKYVELRCDPISGHTALYWYRQSLGQGPEFLIYFQGTGAADDSGLPNDRFFAVRPEGSVSTLKIQRTERGDSAVYLCASSPGQAANYGYTFGSGTRLTVV.

The DNA of the CDR3 is TGTGCCAGCAGCGCGACCGGGACAGGCTCCTACGAGCAGTACTTC. Protein product: CASSATGTGSYEQYF. The chain joins TRBV9 to TRBJ2-5; 8 bases align to TRBD1. The closer fit of TRBJ2-7 to the DNA end suggests the J call may be wrong. CDR1 and CDR2 (germline): SGDLS, YYNGEE. The CDR3 has 15 residues.

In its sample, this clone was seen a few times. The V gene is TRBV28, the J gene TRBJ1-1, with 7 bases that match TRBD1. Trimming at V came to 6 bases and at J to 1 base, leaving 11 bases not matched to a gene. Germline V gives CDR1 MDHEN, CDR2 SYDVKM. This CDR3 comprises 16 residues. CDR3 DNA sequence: TGTGCCAGCAGCCCTACGTTAGGGGACAGGAACACTGAAGCTTTCTTT. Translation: CASSPTLGDRNTEAFF.

This CDR3 is CASSILAGAEYEQYF. CDR3 bases: TGTGCCAGTAGTATATTAGCGGGAGCGGAATACGAGCAGTACTTC. The J gene is TRBJ2-7, the V gene TRBV19; 9 bases are a match to TRBD2. CDR1 LNHDA and CDR2 SQIVND come from the germline V gene (reference sequence). The trim removed 2 bases at V and 4 bases at J, leaving 6 bases unmatched. The CDR3 runs to 15 residues.

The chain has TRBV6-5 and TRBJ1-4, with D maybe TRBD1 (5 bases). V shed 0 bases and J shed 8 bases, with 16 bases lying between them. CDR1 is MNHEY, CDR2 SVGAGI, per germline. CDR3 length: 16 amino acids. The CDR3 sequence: CASSYSAGAGEEKLFF. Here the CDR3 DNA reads TGTGCCAGCAGTTACTCAGCTGGGGCTGGGGAAGAAAAACTGTTTTTT.

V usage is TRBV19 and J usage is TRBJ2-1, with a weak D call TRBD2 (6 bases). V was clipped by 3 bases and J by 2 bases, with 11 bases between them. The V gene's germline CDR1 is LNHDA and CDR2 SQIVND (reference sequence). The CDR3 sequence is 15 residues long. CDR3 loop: CASSMGGRPYNEQFF. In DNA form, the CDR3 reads TGTGCCAGTAGTATGGGGGGACGACCCTACAATGAGCAGTTCTTC. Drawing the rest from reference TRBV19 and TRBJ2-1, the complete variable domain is DGGITQSPKYLFRKEGQNVTLSCEQNLNHDAMYWYRQDPGQGLRLIYYSQIVNDFQKGDIAEGYSVSREKKESFPLTVTSAQKNPTAFYLCASSMGGRPYNEQFFGPGTRLTVL.

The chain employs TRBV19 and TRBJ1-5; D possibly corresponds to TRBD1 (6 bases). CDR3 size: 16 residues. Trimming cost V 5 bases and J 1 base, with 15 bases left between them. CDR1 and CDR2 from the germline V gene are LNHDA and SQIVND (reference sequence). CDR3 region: CASSPLGTLSNQPQHF. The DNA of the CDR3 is TGTGCCAGTAGTCCCCTCGGGACACTAAGCAATCAGCCCCAGCATTTT.